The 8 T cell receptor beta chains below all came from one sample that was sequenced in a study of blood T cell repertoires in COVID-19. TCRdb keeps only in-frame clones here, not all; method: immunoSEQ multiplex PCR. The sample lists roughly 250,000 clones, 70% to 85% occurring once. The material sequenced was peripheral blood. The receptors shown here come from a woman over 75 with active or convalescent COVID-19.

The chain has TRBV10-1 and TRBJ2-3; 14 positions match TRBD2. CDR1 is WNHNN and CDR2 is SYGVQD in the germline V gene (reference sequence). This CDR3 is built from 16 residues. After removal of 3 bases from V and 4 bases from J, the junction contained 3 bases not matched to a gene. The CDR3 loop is CASSDGTSGRPDTQYF. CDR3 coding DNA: TGCGCCAGCAGTGATGGGACTAGCGGGAGACCAGATACGCAGTATTTT.

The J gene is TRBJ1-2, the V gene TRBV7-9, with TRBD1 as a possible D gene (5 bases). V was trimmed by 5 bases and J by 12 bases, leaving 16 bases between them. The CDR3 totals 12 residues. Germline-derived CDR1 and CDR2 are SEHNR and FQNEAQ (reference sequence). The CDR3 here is CASSTVSGGDTF. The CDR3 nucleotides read TGTGCCAGCAGCACAGTTAGCGGAGGGGACACCTTC.

CDR3 loop: CASRHRTRNTEAFF. The DNA for the CDR3 is TGTGCCAGCAGACACAGGACAAGGAACACTGAAGCTTTCTTT. J is TRBJ1-1 and V is TRBV11-2, with D perhaps matching TRBD1 (5 bases). This CDR3 contains 14 residues. CDR1 is SGHAT, CDR2 FQNNGV, per germline. The ends were cut back, 6 bases at V and 1 base at J, with 12 bases in the middle. Filled out from reference TRBV11-2 and TRBJ1-1, the complete variable domain reads EAGVAQSPRYKIIEKRQSVAFWCNPISGHATLYWYQQILGQGPKLLIQFQNNGVVDDSQLPKDRFSAERLKGVDSTLKIQPAKLEDSAVYLCASRHRTRNTEAFFGQGTRLTVV.

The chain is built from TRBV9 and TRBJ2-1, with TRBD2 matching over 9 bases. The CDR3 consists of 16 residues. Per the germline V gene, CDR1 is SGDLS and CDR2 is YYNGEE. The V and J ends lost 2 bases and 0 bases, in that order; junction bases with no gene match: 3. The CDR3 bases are TGTGCCAGCAGCGTGAGCGGGGGGAGCTCCTACAATGAGCAGTTCTTC. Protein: CASSVSGGSSYNEQFF.

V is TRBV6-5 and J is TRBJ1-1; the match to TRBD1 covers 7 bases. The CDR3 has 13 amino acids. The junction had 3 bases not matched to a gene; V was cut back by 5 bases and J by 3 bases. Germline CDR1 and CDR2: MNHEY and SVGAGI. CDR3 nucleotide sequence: TGTGCCAGCAGTACCACAGGGGACACTGAAGCTTTCTTT. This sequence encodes CASSTTGDTEAFF.

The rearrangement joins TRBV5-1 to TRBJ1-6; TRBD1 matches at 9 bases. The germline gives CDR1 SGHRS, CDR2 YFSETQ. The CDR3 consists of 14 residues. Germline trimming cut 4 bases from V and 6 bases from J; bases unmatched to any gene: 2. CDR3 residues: CASSPDRGNSPLHF. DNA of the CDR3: TGCGCCAGCAGCCCGGACAGGGGTAATTCACCCCTCCACTTT.

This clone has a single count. As DNA, the CDR3 is TGTGCCAGCAGCCAAGATACGCAGGGAGGGAGAGCTTTCTTT. Encoded protein: CASSQDTQGGRAFF. The chain joins TRBV3-1 (or the pseudogene TRBV3-2) to TRBJ1-1, with D perhaps TRBD1 (5 bases). The germline CDR1 and CDR2 sequences are LGHDT and YNNKEL (reference sequence). The CDR3 length is 14 residues. Trimming removed 0 bases from V and 10 bases from J, with 15 bases in between.

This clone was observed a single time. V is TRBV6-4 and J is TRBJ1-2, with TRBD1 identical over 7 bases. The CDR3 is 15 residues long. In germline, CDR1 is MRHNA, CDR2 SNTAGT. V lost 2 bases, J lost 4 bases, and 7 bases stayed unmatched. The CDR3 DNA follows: TGTGCCAGCAGTGACGCAGGGGGGACCAGCTATGGCTACACCTTC. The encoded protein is CASSDAGGTSYGYTF.